The clone carrying this T cell receptor (beta chain) was detected a few times. Its antigen is not known. The data stem from a study of T cells after yellow fever vaccination. CDR3 length: 13 amino acids. CDR1 SGDLS and CDR2 YYNGEE come from the germline V gene. With 4 bases clipped from V and 4 bases from J, the junction kept 2 bases outside the gene matches. General study results and limits: Primary-vaccination clones mostly resurfaced post-booster (approximately 96% CD4, just under 90% CD8).

TCRdb independently ran MiXCR on the 5' RACE reads; one entry per CDR3 protein. The table includes 150,000 to 200,000 distinct CDR3 sequences, approximately 10% detected once. The origin of this receptor is a man aged 18 to 29 who received the YFV17D yellow fever vaccine. Sequences were derived from CD8+ T cells sorted from PBMCs, sampled 15 days after the yellow fever booster vaccination. The chain uses TRBV9 and TRBJ2-1, with TRBD2 matching 7 bases. CDR3 bases: TGTGCCAGCAGCCCAGCGGGGTACAATGAGCAGTTCTTC. Translated: CASSPAGYNEQFF. Full variable domain (outside the CDR3, taken from reference TRBV9 and TRBJ2-1): DSGVTQTPKHLITATGQRVTLRCSPRSGDLSVYWYQQSLDQGLQFLIQYYNGEERAKGNILERFSAQQFPDLHSELNLSSLELGDSALYFCASSPAGYNEQFFGPGTRLTVL.